This section outlines one T cell receptor (beta chain) sequence together with its context. Its matching antigen is unknown. A read error may produce the germline difference seen at one junction end. Sequencing used immunoSEQ multiplex PCR; TCRdb keeps in-frame clones, though not all of them. The data hold fewer than 1.8 million clones, with approximately 98.5% observed a single time. Adults of Caucasian background living in Nashville, Tennessee made up all donors. The CDR3 totals 13 residues. CDR1 and CDR2 from the germline V gene are SEHNR and FQNEAQ (reference sequence). This sample stems from a study of shared clonotypes between healthy human individuals. Study outcomes and limitations: Lower generation probabilities were found for non-shared clonotypes than for those shared by all four donors. Inspection by rarefaction showed sorted-subset sequencing to be incomplete despite large depth.

The gene calls are TRBV7-9 and TRBJ1-2; TRBD1 matches at 9 bases. Sequencing was performed on naive CD4+ T cells sorted from blood. Subset noted: CD45RA+ positively selected. The receptor was derived from a man aged 30 to 45 in good health. CDR3 loop: CASSQTSGTGFGF. The CDR3 coding sequence is TGTGCCAGCAGTCAAACCTCCGGGACAGGGTTTGGATTC.